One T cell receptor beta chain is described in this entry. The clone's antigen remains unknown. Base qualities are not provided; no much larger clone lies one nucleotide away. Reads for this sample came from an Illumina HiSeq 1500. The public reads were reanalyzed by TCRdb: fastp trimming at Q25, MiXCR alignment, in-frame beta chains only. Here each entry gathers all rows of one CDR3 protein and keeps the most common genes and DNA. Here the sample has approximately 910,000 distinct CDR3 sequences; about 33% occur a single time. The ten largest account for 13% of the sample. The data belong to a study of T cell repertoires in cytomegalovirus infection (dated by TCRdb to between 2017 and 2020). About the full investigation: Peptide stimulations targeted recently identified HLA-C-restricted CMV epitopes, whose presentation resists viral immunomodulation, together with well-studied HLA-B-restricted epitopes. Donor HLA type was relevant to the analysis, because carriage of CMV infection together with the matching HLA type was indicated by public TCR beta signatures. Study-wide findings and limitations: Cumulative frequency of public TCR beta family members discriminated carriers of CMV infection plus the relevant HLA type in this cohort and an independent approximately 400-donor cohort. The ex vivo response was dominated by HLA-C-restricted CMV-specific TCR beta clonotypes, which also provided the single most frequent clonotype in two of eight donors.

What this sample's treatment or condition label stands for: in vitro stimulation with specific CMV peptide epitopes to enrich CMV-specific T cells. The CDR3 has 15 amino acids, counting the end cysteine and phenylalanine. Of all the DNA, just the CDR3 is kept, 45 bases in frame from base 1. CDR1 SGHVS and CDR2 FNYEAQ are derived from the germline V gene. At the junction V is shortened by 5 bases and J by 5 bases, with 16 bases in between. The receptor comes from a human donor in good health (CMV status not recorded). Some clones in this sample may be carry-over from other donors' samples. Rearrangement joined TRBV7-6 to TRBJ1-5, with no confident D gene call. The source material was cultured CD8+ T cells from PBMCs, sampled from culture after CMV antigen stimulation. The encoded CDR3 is CASSLPPGPDQPQHF. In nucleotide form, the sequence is TGTGCCAGCAGCCTTCCCCCAGGACCGGATCAGCCCCAGCATTTT.